This T cell receptor beta chain derives from a study of early T cells in non-severe SARS-CoV-2 infection. Study as a whole: Unsorted whole-blood RNA was sequenced in bulk, leaving chains unpaired.

Attached unique molecular identifiers marked individual cDNA molecules. A single record per CDR3 protein comes from TCRdb applying MiXCR to the 5' RACE reads. The repertoire holds around 81,000 distinct CDR3 sequences, with about 14% as singletons. Study-wide results and limits: Database matching using VDJdb favored anti-spike CD8 responses, with private and CD4 specificities left missing.

As to this clonotype: Its specificity is not known.

Sequencing was done on a sample of whole blood. The source is an adult who was a healthcare worker with PCR-confirmed SARS-CoV-2 infection or an uninfected control (not recorded which).

CDR3 in DNA: TGTGCCTGGAGCGCAGGGGGGCCCGAGCAGTACTTC. This sequence encodes CAWSAGGPEQYF. The chain uses TRBV30 and TRBJ2-7; D perhaps matches TRBD1 (7 bases). The CDR3 totals 12 residues. V was shortened by 3 bases and J by 6 bases, with 12 bases between the two germline ends. Germline lookup yields CDR1 GTSNPN and CDR2 SVGIG (reference sequence).